This entry features one TCR beta chain sequence. The assay was immunoSEQ multiplex PCR, and TCRdb's table has in-frame clones only and misses some. The repertoire has about 180,000 clones, 80% of them found once; the top ten carry approximately 15%. V was clipped by 1 base and J by 4 bases, with 10 bases between them. CDR1 and CDR2 from the germline V gene are KGHSH and LQKENI. The CDR3 extends over 14 amino acids. The data stem from a study of blood T cell repertoires in COVID-19. V usage is TRBV18 and J usage is TRBJ2-5, with a weak D call TRBD2 (5 bases). Sequenced input: PBMCs or T cells enriched from blood (not recorded which). The clonotype comes from a man aged 60 to 75 who had been exposed to COVID-19. DNA for the CDR3: TGTGCCAGCTCACCACGGGCGGGCGGAGAGACCCAGTACTTC. Translation: CASSPRAGGETQYF.